The 5 T cell receptor beta chains listed next were all sequenced from one sample in a study of identical twins. TCRdb processed the 5' RACE reads anew with MiXCR; each CDR3 protein has one entry. The sample comprises approximately 350,000 distinct CDR3 sequences, 9% to 15% of which are singletons, and around 7.8% rests with the top ten. This sample was shared with a second study, whose subject was yellow fever vaccine responses in identical twins.

Input material: CD8+ T cells sorted from blood. These receptors came from a woman aged 18 to 35 in good health.

A few counts support this clonotype. V and J are TRBV7-6 and TRBJ2-1; 7 bases align to TRBD2. V lost 0 bases, J lost 3 bases, and 8 bases stayed unmatched. The CDR3 totals 17 residues. Germline V CDR1 and CDR2: SGHVS, FNYEAQ. This CDR3 is CASSLARSGTLYNEQFF. The DNA of the CDR3 is TGTGCCAGCAGCTTAGCGAGGAGCGGGACCCTCTACAATGAGCAGTTCTTC.

This clonotype was seen only a few times. The V and J genes are TRBV6-2 or TRBV6-3 and TRBJ2-2; D is ambiguous. The germline V gene has CDR1 MNHEY and CDR2 SVGEGT. Trimming stripped 2 bases from V and 4 bases from J, with 14 bases between. CDR3 size: 16 residues. CDR3 bases: TGTGCCAGCAGTTACGCGCTGGTAGTTTTCACCGGGGAGCTGTTTTTT. Amino acids: CASSYALVVFTGELFF.

This clonotype was picked up a small number of times. This chain connects TRBV20-1 to TRBJ2-7; TRBD2 aligns across 8 bases. The CDR3 runs to 15 residues. The J segment lost 1 base and the V segment lost 6 bases, leaving 11 bases of the junction unmatched. Germline lookup yields CDR1 DFQATT and CDR2 SNEGSKA (reference sequence). The CDR3 protein is CSAPQLASGSYEQYF. In DNA, the CDR3 is TGCAGTGCCCCCCAACTAGCTAGCGGGTCCTACGAGCAGTACTTC.

This clonotype was seen only a few times. The rearrangement links TRBV7-3 to TRBJ2-7, with 9 bases that match TRBD1. J was trimmed by 4 bases and V by 5 bases; bases with no gene match: 6. The CDR3 length is 14 residues. Germline loops: CDR1 SGHTA, CDR2 FQGTGA. CDR3 amino acids: CASSTGQGEYEQYF. The CDR3, as DNA: TGTGCCAGCAGCACGGGACAGGGAGAGTACGAGCAGTACTTC. The whole variable domain, filled in from reference TRBV7-3 and TRBJ2-7, reads GAGVSQTPSNKVTEKGKYVELRCDPISGHTALYWYRQSLGQGPEFLIYFQGTGAADDSGLPNDRFFAVRPEGSVSTLKIQRTERGDSAVYLCASSTGQGEYEQYFGPGTRLTVT.

There are many counts of this clonotype. The chain has TRBV4-1 and TRBJ2-1; D is unresolved. The V gene's germline CDR1 is MGHRA and CDR2 YSYEKL. Trimming took off 2 bases at V and 6 bases at J, with 17 bases between the two ends. The CDR3 totals 16 residues. Here the CDR3 reads CASSQFRAPTTNEQFF. In nucleotides, the CDR3 is TGCGCCAGCAGCCAATTCCGGGCACCTACGACCAATGAGCAGTTCTTC.